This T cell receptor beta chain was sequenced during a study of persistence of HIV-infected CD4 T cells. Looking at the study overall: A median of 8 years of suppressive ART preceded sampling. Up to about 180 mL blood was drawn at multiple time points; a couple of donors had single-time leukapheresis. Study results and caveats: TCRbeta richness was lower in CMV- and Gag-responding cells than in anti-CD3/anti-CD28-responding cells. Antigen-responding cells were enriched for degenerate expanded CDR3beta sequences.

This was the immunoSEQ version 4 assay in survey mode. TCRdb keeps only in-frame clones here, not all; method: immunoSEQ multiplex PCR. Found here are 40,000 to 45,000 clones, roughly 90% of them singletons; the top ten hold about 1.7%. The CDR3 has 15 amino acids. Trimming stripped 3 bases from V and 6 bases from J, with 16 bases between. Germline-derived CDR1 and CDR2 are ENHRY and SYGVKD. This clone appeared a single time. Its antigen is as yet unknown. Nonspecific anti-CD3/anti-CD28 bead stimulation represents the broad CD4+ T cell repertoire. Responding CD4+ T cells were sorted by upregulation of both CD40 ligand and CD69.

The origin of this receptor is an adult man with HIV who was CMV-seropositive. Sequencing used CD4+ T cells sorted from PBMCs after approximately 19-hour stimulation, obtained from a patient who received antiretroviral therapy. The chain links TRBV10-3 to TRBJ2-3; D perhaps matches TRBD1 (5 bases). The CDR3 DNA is TGTGCCATCAGTGAAGACAGTGTCTCCCGGGATACGCAGTATTTT. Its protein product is CAISEDSVSRDTQYF.